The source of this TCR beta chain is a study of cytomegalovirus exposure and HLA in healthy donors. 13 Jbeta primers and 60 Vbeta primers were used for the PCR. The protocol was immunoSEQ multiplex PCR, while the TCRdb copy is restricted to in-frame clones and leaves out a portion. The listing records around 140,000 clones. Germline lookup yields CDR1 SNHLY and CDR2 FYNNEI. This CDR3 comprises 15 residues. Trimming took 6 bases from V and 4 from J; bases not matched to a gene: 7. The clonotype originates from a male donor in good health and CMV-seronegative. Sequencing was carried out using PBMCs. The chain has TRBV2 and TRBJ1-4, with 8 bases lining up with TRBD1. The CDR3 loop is CASRDAGQVNEKLFF. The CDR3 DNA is TGTGCCAGCAGAGATGCGGGACAGGTTAATGAAAAACTGTTTTTT.